The clone carrying this TCR beta chain was counted once. This same CDR3 is encoded by further DNA sequences in the sample. These data belong to a study of Ad26.COV2.S vaccination and SARS-CoV-2 variants. Method: immunoSEQ multiplex PCR; TCRdb's copy keeps in-frame clones and lacks some. This table holds 300,000 to 350,000 clones, under 90% found once. The sample's treatment: about 20 received Ad26.COV2.S at low or high dose, single or two shots; about five received placebo; per-sample allocation not given. Collection of samples fell on day 63 after the first vaccine or placebo injection. The TCR comes from a person between 18 and 65 years old who received the Ad26.COV2.S COVID-19 vaccine or a placebo. This specimen was peripheral blood, taken in a trial of Ad26.COV2.S vaccine versus placebo.

The CDR3 spells CASSVSGGTQETQYF. CDR3 bases: TGTGCCAGCAGCGTCTCAGGGGGCACCCAAGAGACCCAGTACTTC. The V gene is TRBV9, the J gene TRBJ2-5; TRBD1 aligns across 8 bases. V lost 2 bases, J lost 1 base, and 4 bases stayed unmatched. The CDR3 contains 15 residues. Germline values: CDR1 SGDLS, CDR2 YYNGEE.